A single sample is the source of the 26 T cell receptor beta chains below, sequenced in a study of naive and memory T cell subsets. The SP2 primer and nested alpha and beta constant region primers amplified ligated cDNA in four rounds. TCRdb passed the 5' RACE reads through MiXCR, listing each CDR3 protein once. The table lists 600 to 750 distinct CDR3 sequences, roughly 95% of them singletons. The library had UMIs added by 3' ligation of an oligonucleotide to TCR cDNA. The source is a female donor in good health. This table probably holds off-target reads from a library built for another chain.

The chain couples TRBV18 to TRBJ2-3; 7 nucleotides agree with TRBD2. Germline V gives CDR1 KGHSH, CDR2 LQKENI. Germline trimming cut 6 bases from V and 0 bases from J; bases unmatched to any gene: 3. The CDR3 covers 14 residues. The CDR3 DNA sequence: TGTGCCAGCTCCCCGGGGGGTAGCACAGATACGCAGTATTTT. This encodes CASSPGGSTDTQYF.

This clonotype was detected once. The genes are TRBV4-3 and TRBJ2-1; 7 positions agree with TRBD2. The length of the CDR3 is 14 residues. Germline V CDR1 and CDR2: LGHNA, YSLEER. V dropped 1 base and J dropped 6; count of bases not matched to a gene: 3. CDR3 region: CASSQGSGVNEQFF. DNA for the CDR3: TGCGCCAGCAGCCAAGGGAGCGGGGTCAATGAGCAGTTCTTC.

This sequence joins TRBV3-1 and TRBJ2-3; 11 nucleotides match TRBD2. CDR3 length: 15 residues. V lost 1 base and J lost 6; bases outside the gene matches: 3. The germline gives CDR1 LGHDT, CDR2 YNNKEL (reference sequence). DNA for the CDR3: TGTGCCAGCAGCCAAGTTAGACTAGCGGGGGATACGCAGTATTTT. Protein: CASSQVRLAGDTQYF.

The chain recombines TRBV5-1 with TRBJ2-3, with 7 positions matching TRBD1. J was trimmed by 5 bases and V by 4 bases; bases with no gene match: 7. The CDR3 has 14 amino acids. Germline V gene sequence: CDR1 SGHRS, CDR2 YFSETQ. The CDR3 is CASSRTGAGDTQYF. In DNA form, the CDR3 reads TGCGCCAGCAGCCGAACAGGGGCAGGAGATACGCAGTATTTT.

V gene TRBV18 combines with J gene TRBJ2-5; D gene ambiguous. The CDR3 consists of 12 residues. V was shortened by 1 base and J by 5 bases, with 5 bases between the two germline ends. Germline V gene sequence: CDR1 KGHSH, CDR2 LQKENI. CDR3 residues: CASSPQGETQYF. The CDR3 coding sequence is TGTGCCAGCTCACCACAGGGTGAGACCCAGTACTTC.

V gene TRBV12-3 or TRBV12-4 combines with J gene TRBJ1-4; D uncertain. The CDR3 sequence is 15 residues long. The ends were cut back, 3 bases at V and 7 bases at J, with 15 bases in the middle. The DNA of the CDR3 is TGTGCCAGCAGTTTTTTGGGGTTCGCCGGTGAAAAACTGTTTTTT. Translating gives CASSFLGFAGEKLFF.

V is TRBV7-9 and J is TRBJ1-1; no firm D call. Germline assignment: CDR1 SEHNR and CDR2 FQNEAQ (reference sequence). Trimming took off 4 bases at V and 1 base at J, with 7 bases between the two ends. This CDR3 is 13 amino acids long. The CDR3 protein is CASSSPPNTEAFF. The CDR3 coding sequence is TGTGCCAGCAGCTCACCTCCGAACACTGAAGCTTTCTTT.

This sequence joins TRBV3-1 and TRBJ1-1, with TRBD1 as a possible D gene (5 bases). V was trimmed by 5 bases and J by 4 bases, leaving 11 bases between them. The CDR3 extends over 13 amino acids. CDR1 is LGHDT, CDR2 YNNKEL, per germline (reference sequence). Written as DNA, the CDR3 is TGTGCCAGCAGCTCTGGGACCCCCACTGAAGCTTTCTTT. The encoded protein is CASSSGTPTEAFF. The whole variable domain, remainder taken from reference TRBV3-1 and TRBJ1-1, is DTAVSQTPKYLVTQMGNDKSIKCEQNLGHDTMYWYKQDSKKFLKIMFSYNNKELIINETVPNRFSPKSPDKAHLNLHINSLELGDSAVYFCASSSGTPTEAFFGQGTRLTVV.

This clonotype was recorded once. The V call is TRBV2, the J call TRBJ2-7; a weak D match, TRBD1 (6 bases). CDR3 length: 15 amino acids. Trimming removed 6 bases from V and 1 base from J, with 16 bases in between. The germline CDR1 and CDR2 sequences are SNHLY and FYNNEI. CDR3 DNA: TGTGCCAGCAGGTTCCGGGACACCTATTCCTACGAGCAGTACTTC. It specifies CASRFRDTYSYEQYF.

This rearrangement joins TRBV6-2 or TRBV6-3 to TRBJ1-1; D unclear. The CDR3 is made up of 12 amino acids. V was shortened by 6 bases and J by 7 bases, with 12 bases between the two germline ends. Germline CDR1 MNHEY, CDR2 SVGEGT. CDR3 in DNA: TGTGCCAGCAGCGGTAGAGCGAATGAAGCTTTCTTT. Translating it yields CASSGRANEAFF.

The chain carries TRBV7-2 and TRBJ2-7; D gene uncertain. Trimming removed 1 base from V and 0 bases from J, with 7 bases in between. The CDR3 extends over 14 amino acids. From germline, CDR1 is SGHTA and CDR2 FQGNSA. The CDR3 sequence is CASSLGASSYEQYF. The CDR3 DNA follows: TGTGCCAGCAGCTTAGGGGCTAGCTCCTACGAGCAGTACTTC.

J is TRBJ1-1 and V is TRBV7-2; perhaps TRBD1 as D (6 bases). Trimming removed 5 bases at V and 10 bases at J, with 14 bases between. CDR1 SGHTA and CDR2 FQGNSA come from the germline V gene. The CDR3 has 12 amino acids. DNA for the CDR3: TGTGCCAGCAGCCCAACAGGGAATGCAGCTTTCTTT. Amino acids: CASSPTGNAAFF.

The J gene is TRBJ2-7, the V gene TRBV18; 10 bases map to TRBD2. V shed 6 bases and J 2 bases; nucleotides not matched to a gene: 10. This CDR3 contains 16 residues. Germline CDR1 KGHSH, CDR2 LQKENI. CDR3 region: CASSSLAGAPPYEQYF. CDR3 nucleotides: TGTGCCAGCTCGAGCCTAGCGGGGGCACCTCCCTACGAGCAGTACTTC.

V usage is TRBV28 and J usage is TRBJ2-7; D is unresolved. Germline loops: CDR1 MDHEN, CDR2 SYDVKM. Trimming pared 5 bases from V and 6 bases from J, leaving 11 bases between. CDR3 length: 12 residues. The CDR3 sequence: CASSVLGGEQYF. CDR3 DNA sequence: TGTGCCAGCAGTGTCCTTGGCGGCGAGCAGTACTTC. Combining the CDR3 with reference TRBV28 and TRBJ2-7 gives the whole variable domain DVKVTQSSRYLVKRTGEKVFLECVQDMDHENMFWYRQDPGLGLRLIYFSYDVKMKEKGDIPEGYSVSREKKERFSLILESASTNQTSMYLCASSVLGGEQYFGPGTRLTVT.

This chain connects TRBV6-5 to TRBJ2-3; D uncertain. The CDR3 totals 14 residues. From germline, CDR1 is MNHEY and CDR2 SVGAGI. Trimming took off 7 bases at V and 3 bases at J, with 14 bases between the two ends. CDR3 loop: CASTNTRLTDTQYF. The CDR3 region has the DNA TGTGCCAGCACAAACACCCGGTTAACAGATACGCAGTATTTT.

J is TRBJ2-7 and V is TRBV28, with D maybe TRBD1 (5 bases). The V gene's germline CDR1 is MDHEN and CDR2 SYDVKM. Trimming pared 4 bases from V and 7 bases from J, leaving 17 bases between. This CDR3 comprises 14 residues. This chain's CDR3 is CASSSLSRVGEQYF. The DNA of the CDR3 is TGTGCCAGCAGTTCTTTGAGCAGGGTCGGAGAGCAGTACTTC.

V is TRBV6-1 and J is TRBJ1-4, with D hard to call. The CDR3 has 14 amino acids. V was cut by 10 bases and J by 8 bases, with 20 bases left in between. Germline CDR1 and CDR2: MNHNS and SASEGT. The CDR3 here is CATTREIDGEKLFF. Written as DNA, the CDR3 is TGTGCCACCACCCGGGAGATCGACGGCGAAAAACTGTTTTTT.

The chain links TRBV29-1 to TRBJ1-5; D gene uncertain. This CDR3 has 14 residues. The V end lost 4 bases, the J end lost 0 bases, and 10 bases lay between the germline ends. The germline gives CDR1 SQVTM, CDR2 ANQGSEA. This CDR3 reads CSVVSGYSNQPQHF. CDR3 nucleotides: TGCAGCGTTGTGTCCGGATATAGCAATCAGCCCCAGCATTTT. The whole variable domain, filled in from reference TRBV29-1 and TRBJ1-5, reads SAVISQKPSRDICQRGTSLTIQCQVDSQVTMMFWYRQQPGQSLTLIATANQGSEATYESGFVIDKFPISRPNLTFSTLTVSNMSPEDSSIYLCSVVSGYSNQPQHFGDGTRLSIL.

This clonotype occurred once. This chain uses TRBV27 with TRBJ1-1; 7 bases agree with TRBD1. In germline, CDR1 is MNHEY, CDR2 SMNVEV (reference sequence). Losses at the gene ends were 5 bases for V and 5 bases for J; bases not matched to a gene: 5. This CDR3 is 13 amino acids long. The CDR3 is CASSRYRGTEAFF. The DNA of the CDR3 is TGTGCCAGCAGTAGGTACAGGGGAACTGAAGCTTTCTTT.

The chain joins TRBV5-6 to TRBJ1-1, with D perhaps TRBD1 (5 bases). Germline CDR1 reads SGHDT; CDR2 reads YYEEEE. The V gene lost 2 bases and the J gene lost 14 bases, with 19 bases spanning the gap. This CDR3 has 13 residues. DNA of the CDR3: TGTGCCAGCAGCTTACGGGAAATGGGGGACGCCTTCTTT. It yields the protein CASSLREMGDAFF. The variable domain in full, completed from reference TRBV5-6 and TRBJ1-1, reads DAGVTQSPTHLIKTRGQQVTLRCSPKSGHDTVSWYQQALGQGPQFIFQYYEEEERQRGNFPDRFSGHQFPNYSSELNVNALLLGDSALYLCASSLREMGDAFFGQGTRLTVV.

The rearrangement joins TRBV12-3 or TRBV12-4 to TRBJ1-1; D possibly corresponds to TRBD1 (5 bases). The V gene lost 2 bases and the J gene lost 8 bases, with 9 bases spanning the gap. There are 12 residues in the CDR3. CDR3 amino acids: CASSLREGEAFF. The CDR3 nucleotides are TGTGCCAGCAGTTTAAGGGAGGGGGAAGCTTTCTTT.

The V gene is TRBV27, the J gene TRBJ1-5; D gene unclear. Deletions cut 1 base from V and 5 bases from J, with 15 bases between. Germline CDR1 reads MNHEY; CDR2 reads SMNVEV (reference sequence). CDR3 length: 16 residues. The CDR3 region has the DNA TGTGCCAGCAGTTTATTGGCCCCAGCGGGCGATCAGCCCCAGCATTTT. Translating it yields CASSLLAPAGDQPQHF.

This sequence joins TRBV11-2 and TRBJ1-6, with D unresolved. The germline V and J ends were trimmed by 5 bases and 8 bases, with 7 bases remaining between them. Germline assignment: CDR1 SGHAT and CDR2 FQNNGV. The CDR3 covers 12 residues. In DNA form, the CDR3 reads TGTGCCAGCAGCCCCTTCGATTCACCCCTCCACTTT. Protein product: CASSPFDSPLHF. Full variable domain (remainder filled in from reference TRBV11-2 and TRBJ1-6): EAGVAQSPRYKIIEKRQSVAFWCNPISGHATLYWYQQILGQGPKLLIQFQNNGVVDDSQLPKDRFSAERLKGVDSTLKIQPAKLEDSAVYLCASSPFDSPLHFGNGTRLTVT.

The chain employs TRBV6-5 and TRBJ2-2; the D is unclear. The V and J ends lost 0 bases and 5 bases respectively, with 7 bases between them. The CDR3 contains 14 residues. CDR1 is MNHEY and CDR2 is SVGAGI in the germline V gene. CDR3 bases: TGTGCCAGCAGTTACTCGACGCTAACCGGGGAGCTGTTTTTT. Translation gives CASSYSTLTGELFF.

V gene TRBV6-5 combines with J gene TRBJ2-7; D unclear. The germline V gene has CDR1 MNHEY and CDR2 SVGAGI. V lost 5 bases and J lost 6, with 14 bases in between. The CDR3 runs to 13 residues. CDR3 amino acids: CASSPGRFIEQYF. As DNA, the CDR3 is TGTGCCAGCAGTCCGGGTAGATTTATCGAGCAGTACTTC.

This clonotype is a singleton in its sample. The J gene is TRBJ1-1, the V gene TRBV6-1, with D unclear. The V gene's germline CDR1 is MNHNS and CDR2 SASEGT. The CDR3 contains 14 residues. V was trimmed by 1 base and J by 1 base, leaving 7 bases between them. The CDR3 nucleotides are TGTGCCAGCAGTGAAGTCACAGAGAACACTGAAGCTTTCTTT. Translated: CASSEVTENTEAFF.